This is a list of T cell receptor beta chains from one sample in a study of a mutant IDH1 vaccine in newly diagnosed glioma. This table comes from immunoSEQ multiplex PCR, and its TCRdb copy is limited to in-frame clones, with some not included. Among more than 35,000 clones listed, roughly 79% were seen once. These receptors have no identified antigens. The input for sequencing was PBMCs, taken from a glioma patient whose treatment included an IDH1 peptide vaccine. The receptor source for this set is a middle-aged man with glioma. The conserved cysteine and the conserved F or W are not part of the CDR3 here.

CDR3,J,V
ASSYTGAGRYGYT,TRBJ1-2,TRBV6-5
ASSGPTNEKLF,TRBJ1-4,TRBV7-6
ASSLNREGAYNEQF,TRBJ2-1,TRBV4-3
ASSQDPSGGPATYEQY,.,TRBV4-3
ASSVAGDKVETQY,TRBJ2-5,TRBV9
ASSSLRSYGYT,TRBJ1-2,TRBV7-9
ASSEYRGTEAF,TRBJ1-1,TRBV25-1
ASSPGSGNSYEQY,.,TRBV9
ASSQDSGTQY,TRBJ2-5,TRBV2
ASSSQSGGGTAYEQY,TRBJ2-7,TRBV25-1
ASSPSYRGANYGYT,TRBJ1-2,TRBV27
ASSLERRSREQY,TRBJ2-7,TRBV5-4
ASSIGNPAWEQY,TRBJ2-7,TRBV19
ASSLAGAGNTIY,TRBJ1-3,TRBV5-1
ASSFLAQNYEQY,TRBJ2-7,TRBV5-5
ASTAGGSNYGYT,TRBJ1-2,TRBV7-2
ASLQGFRETQY,TRBJ2-5,TRBV6-1
ATSPSEPNQPQH,TRBJ1-5,TRBV15
ASSYGQKNTEAF,TRBJ1-1,TRBV6-6
ASSLGQVGQETQY,TRBJ2-5,TRBV5-8
ASSNRQGAWNEQY,TRBJ2-7,TRBV19
ASTPAQGFDTQY,TRBJ2-3,TRBV5-1
ASSPRTGGVMSTMSGNTIY,TRBJ1-3,TRBV19
ASTKGGSMNTEAF,TRBJ1-1,TRBV19
ASSQGLAGGPGTQY,TRBJ2-3,TRBV4-3
ASSGDRGRTDTQY,TRBJ2-3,TRBV2